This paragraph covers one T cell receptor beta chain sequence. Its antigen is unknown. The data belong to a study of OX40 agonist ivuxolimab in advanced cancers. Study-wide context: Age averaged around 58 years (range roughly 23 to 79), and 82.7% were male. The study's findings and limits: Some patients who did not respond also had low normalized T-cell clonal expansion.

TCRdb keeps only in-frame clones here, not all; method: immunoSEQ multiplex PCR. Here the sample spans about 76,000 clones, about 80% being singletons. Looked up from germline, CDR1 is MDHEN and CDR2 is SYDVKM. The CDR3 loop spans 13 amino acids. The ends were cut back, 6 bases at V and 4 bases at J, with 10 bases in the middle. The chain joins TRBV28 to TRBJ2-1; D gene uncertain. Sequencing used CD4+ or CD8+ T cells sorted from blood, obtained in a trial of the OX40 agonist ivuxolimab. The source of this sequence is an adult with an advanced solid tumor such as melanoma, head and neck, liver or kidney cancer. The CDR3 nucleotides are TGTGCCAGCAGGAAATCCGGGTACAATGAGCAGTTCTTC. Protein: CASRKSGYNEQFF. Complete variable domain (other parts from reference TRBV28 and TRBJ2-1): DVKVTQSSRYLVKRTGEKVFLECVQDMDHENMFWYRQDPGLGLRLIYFSYDVKMKEKGDIPEGYSVSREKKERFSLILESASTNQTSMYLCASRKSGYNEQFFGPGTRLTVL.